This passage covers 29 T cell receptor beta chains from one sample sequenced in a study of cytomegalovirus exposure and HLA in healthy donors. Amplification used 60 Vbeta primers and 13 Jbeta primers. Method: immunoSEQ multiplex PCR; TCRdb's copy keeps in-frame clones and lacks some. This sample has 140,000 to 150,000 clones, with 78% found just once. The sample was PBMCs. These receptors came from a woman aged 18-29 years in good health and CMV-seropositive.

The V call is TRBV6-1, the J call TRBJ1-2; perhaps TRBD1 as D (5 bases). The CDR3 runs to 15 residues. The germline gives CDR1 MNHNS, CDR2 SASEGT. The V end was cut by 2 bases, the J end by 0 bases, with 10 bases between. CDR3 in DNA: TGTGCCAGCAGTGAAAAGGGACTAGCTAACTATGGCTACACCTTC. Translation gives CASSEKGLANYGYTF.

This clone has just a few counts. The chain recombines TRBV5-1 with TRBJ2-5, with TRBD1 matching 10 bases. This CDR3 has 18 amino acids. The V and J ends lost 4 bases and 4 bases, in that order; junction bases with no gene match: 16. Germline V CDR1 and CDR2: SGHRS, YFSETQ. This CDR3 reads CASSQRQGAGRVGETQYF. The CDR3 DNA reads as TGCGCCAGCAGCCAAAGACAGGGGGCTGGTAGGGTCGGAGAGACCCAGTACTTC.

In DNA, the CDR3 is TGTGCCAGCAGCATGGGGCTGGTGGGTTCACCCCTCCACTTT. It is translated as CASSMGLVGSPLHF. The J gene is TRBJ1-6, the V gene TRBV7-9, with D tentatively TRBD1 (5 bases). The CDR3 is made up of 14 amino acids. Germline V gene lookup returns CDR1 SEHNR and CDR2 FQNEAQ (reference sequence). The germline V and J ends were trimmed by 5 bases and 9 bases, with 14 bases remaining between them.

In this sample, this clone turned up once. The gene calls are TRBV5-8 and TRBJ1-5; 9 bases agree with TRBD1. Trimming cost V 0 bases and J 4 bases; bases outside gene matches: 2. From germline, CDR1 is SGHTS and CDR2 YDEGEE. This CDR3 contains 15 residues. The CDR3 region is CASSLEGTGNQPQHF. CDR3 DNA: TGTGCCAGCAGCTTGGAGGGGACAGGGAATCAGCCCCAGCATTTT. Combining the CDR3 with reference TRBV5-8 and TRBJ1-5 gives the whole variable domain EAGVTQSPTHLIKTRGQQATLRCSPISGHTSVYWYQQALGLGLQFLLWYDEGEERNRGNFPPRFSGRQFPNYSSELNVNALELEDSALYLCASSLEGTGNQPQHFGDGTRLSIL.

This clone was counted once. This chain joins TRBV4-2 and TRBJ2-7, with 7 bases fitting TRBD2. V lost 0 bases to trimming and J lost 1 base; unmatched junction nucleotides: 12. Germline V CDR1 and CDR2: LGHNA, YNFKEQ. The CDR3 runs 18 residues. Here the CDR3 DNA reads TGTGCCAGCAGCCAAGATATCGGGGGTTCGGGAGGATCCTACGAGCAGTACTTC. This translates into CASSQDIGGSGGSYEQYF.

CDR3 region: CASSLVVAGEQYF. Written as DNA, the CDR3 is TGTGCCAGCAGCTTAGTTGTAGCGGGGGAGCAGTACTTC. The V and J genes are TRBV7-9 and TRBJ2-7; TRBD2 matches at 8 bases. The germline gives CDR1 SEHNR, CDR2 FQNEAQ (reference sequence). This CDR3 has 13 amino acids. J lost 7 bases, V lost 1 base, and 3 bases had no gene match.

The rearrangement joins TRBV18 to TRBJ2-5; possibly TRBD2 for D (6 bases). With 1 base removed from V and 3 bases from J, the gap between germline ends came to 9 bases. This CDR3 region has 14 residues. Germline V gives CDR1 KGHSH, CDR2 LQKENI. The CDR3 bases are TGTGCCAGCTCACCACTGGGGGGAGAAGAGACCCAGTACTTC. This encodes CASSPLGGEETQYF.

This clone occurred a few times. The chain has TRBV5-1 and TRBJ2-3; TRBD2 matches at 9 bases. Germline V gene lookup returns CDR1 SGHRS and CDR2 YFSETQ. The junction had 10 bases not matched to a gene; V was cut back by 6 bases and J by 2 bases. The CDR3 consists of 16 residues. Here the CDR3 reads CASTSGGQSSTDTQYF. As DNA, the CDR3 is TGCGCCAGCACCAGCGGGGGGCAATCCTCCACAGATACGCAGTATTTT.

The chain uses TRBV27 and TRBJ2-1; D possibly corresponds to TRBD1 (6 bases). This CDR3 has 13 residues. V was pared by 8 bases and J by 8 bases, with 16 bases between. Germline values: CDR1 MNHEY, CDR2 SMNVEV (reference sequence). The CDR3 protein is CASRRQERHEQFF. CDR3 nucleotides: TGTGCCAGCCGACGACAGGAGCGACATGAGCAGTTCTTC.

V usage is TRBV19 and J usage is TRBJ2-5; 8 bases are shared with TRBD2. The CDR3 extends over 15 amino acids. Trimming took 6 bases from V and 5 from J; bases not matched to a gene: 11. Germline loops: CDR1 LNHDA, CDR2 SQIVND (reference sequence). CDR3 sequence (DNA): TGTGCCAGTAGCCCCGCTGGACTAGCTTTGGAGACCCAGTACTTC. It specifies CASSPAGLALETQYF.

There are many counts of this clone. The genes are TRBV2 and TRBJ1-5; D is perhaps TRBD1 (6 bases). The CDR3 has 13 amino acids. Germline loops: CDR1 SNHLY, CDR2 FYNNEI. Trimming took off 4 bases at V and 3 bases at J, with 7 bases between the two ends. This chain's CDR3 is CASSGQANQPQHF. CDR3 nucleotide sequence: TGTGCCAGCAGTGGACAGGCCAATCAGCCCCAGCATTTT.

The chain carries TRBV7-9 and TRBJ1-4; D is ambiguous. The ends were cut back, 5 bases at V and 0 bases at J, with 10 bases in the middle. Germline V CDR1 and CDR2: SEHNR, FQNEAQ (reference sequence). The CDR3 runs 15 residues. The CDR3 loop reads CASSLGPPTNEKLFF. CDR3 DNA: TGTGCCAGCAGCCTTGGGCCTCCAACTAATGAAAAACTGTTTTTT.

The chain combines TRBV2 with TRBJ2-7; 8 nucleotides match TRBD1. There are 13 residues in the CDR3. Per the germline V gene, CDR1 is SNHLY and CDR2 is FYNNEI. After removal of 4 bases from V and 3 bases from J, the junction contained 2 bases not matched to a gene. The CDR3 loop reads CASSVGQGYEQYF. DNA for the CDR3: TGTGCCAGCAGTGTAGGACAGGGCTACGAGCAGTACTTC.

V and J are TRBV11-3 and TRBJ2-3; TRBD2 matches at 11 bases. CDR3 length: 15 amino acids. With V trimmed by 4 bases and J by 1 base, 1 base remained unmatched. CDR1 is SGHNT and CDR2 is YENEEA in the germline V gene. The CDR3 DNA reads as TGTGCCAGCAGCTCGGGACTAGCGGGCACAGATACGCAGTATTTT. Protein: CASSSGLAGTDTQYF.

The rearrangement uses TRBV9 and TRBJ2-5, with TRBD2 matching 7 bases. Germline V lookup: CDR1 SGDLS, CDR2 YYNGEE. CDR3 length: 13 amino acids. V shed 2 bases and J 4 bases; nucleotides not matched to a gene: 2. This CDR3 reads CASSVGLGETQYF. The CDR3, as DNA: TGTGCCAGCAGCGTTGGACTAGGAGAGACCCAGTACTTC.

The rearrangement joins TRBV7-2 to TRBJ1-6, with a tentative D call TRBD1 (5 bases). V lost 5 bases and J 9 bases, leaving 14 bases between the germline ends. The germline CDR1 and CDR2 sequences are SGHTA and FQGNSA. This CDR3 spans 14 amino acids. CDR3 nucleotide sequence: TGTGCCAGCAGCCGACAGTCTGGTGGTTCACCCCTCCACTTT. Its translation is CASSRQSGGSPLHF.

The rearrangement uses TRBV6-6 and TRBJ1-3; D gene unclear. CDR1 is MNHNY, CDR2 SVGAGI, per germline (reference sequence). Trimming took 6 bases from V and 1 from J, leaving 10 bases between them. The CDR3 is made up of 14 amino acids. The CDR3: CASSRGESGNTIYF. CDR3 coding DNA: TGTGCCAGCAGCCGCGGGGAATCTGGAAACACCATATATTTT.

This clone was observed a single time. Additional DNA sequences in this sample encode the identical CDR3. This chain joins TRBV18 and TRBJ1-2; 8 bases line up with TRBD1. Germline V gives CDR1 KGHSH, CDR2 LQKENI. This CDR3 is 13 amino acids long. Losses at the gene ends were 6 bases for V and 3 bases for J; bases not matched to a gene: 3. CDR3 coding DNA: TGTGCCAGCTCTCCGGACAGGGACTATGGCTACACCTTC. Its protein is CASSPDRDYGYTF.

The chain couples TRBV6-1 to TRBJ2-7; TRBD2 matches 8 bases. CDR1 is MNHNS, CDR2 SASEGT, per germline. V lost 7 bases to trimming and J lost 3 bases; unmatched junction nucleotides: 8. The CDR3 runs 14 residues. The DNA of the CDR3 is TGTGCCAGCACCCCTGGCGGGGGGCTCTACGAGCAGTACTTC. Protein sequence: CASTPGGGLYEQYF.

The V call is TRBV4-3, the J call TRBJ2-3; 8 bases are a match to TRBD2. The CDR3 has 17 amino acids. J lost 6 bases, V lost 0 bases, and 11 bases had no gene match. Germline CDR1 LGHNA, CDR2 YSLEER. The CDR3 DNA reads TGCGCCAGCAGCCAAGATTCCCGGGGGGGCCTAGGGGATACGCAGTATTTT. Residues: CASSQDSRGGLGDTQYF.

The chain couples TRBV30 to TRBJ1-2, with 7 nucleotides matching TRBD1. The CDR3 totals 13 residues. V gave up 3 bases and J gave up 5 bases; unmatched junction bases: 6. Germline CDR1 is GTSNPN and CDR2 is SVGIG (reference sequence). The CDR3 sequence is CAWRRQGEYGYTF. CDR3 DNA sequence: TGTGCCTGGAGGCGACAGGGCGAATATGGCTACACCTTC.

This clone has only a few counts. This chain joins TRBV5-4 and TRBJ1-2, with 12 bases matching TRBD1. Germline V gene sequence: CDR1 SGHNT, CDR2 YYREEE (reference sequence). The CDR3 totals 17 residues. V shed 6 bases, J shed 4 bases, and the junction held 13 bases outside the gene matches. CDR3 residues: CASTATGQGAGGYGYTF. CDR3 bases: TGTGCCAGCACTGCCACGGGACAGGGGGCGGGGGGCTATGGCTACACCTTC.

This chain's CDR3 is CASSQQYAGSPLHF. DNA for the CDR3: TGTGCCAGCAGTCAACAGTACGCAGGCTCACCCCTCCACTTT. The chain has TRBV7-9 and TRBJ1-6; D is unclear. The CDR3 totals 14 residues. Between the trimmed V and J ends, which lost 6 bases and 10 bases, there was a span of 16 bases. Germline CDR1 SEHNR, CDR2 FQNEAQ (reference sequence).

This chain links TRBV19 with TRBJ1-2; weak D call: TRBD1 (5 bases). The CDR3 extends over 14 amino acids. Trimming removed 5 bases from V and 8 bases from J, with 18 bases in between. Looked up from germline, CDR1 is LNHDA and CDR2 is SQIVND (reference sequence). As DNA, the CDR3 is TGTGCCAGTAGTTCCTGGGCAGGGTTTGAAGGCTACACCTTC. Amino acid sequence: CASSSWAGFEGYTF.

The J gene is TRBJ1-5, the V gene TRBV6-5; D might be TRBD1 (5 bases). The CDR3 sequence is 15 residues long. Germline lookup yields CDR1 MNHEY and CDR2 SVGAGI. V was pared by 4 bases and J by 4 bases, with 14 bases between. CDR3 protein: CASSSRGERNQPQHF. The CDR3 DNA follows: TGTGCCAGCAGTTCCCGGGGGGAGAGGAATCAGCCCCAGCATTTT.

The chain has TRBV28 and TRBJ2-3; 9 positions agree with TRBD2. The length of the CDR3 is 15 residues. V trimming: 5 bases; J trimming: 3 bases; junction bases outside the gene matches: 6. Per germline, CDR1 MDHEN and CDR2 SYDVKM. The DNA for the CDR3 is TGTGCCAGCAGTAACCCGGGACTAGCAACAGATACGCAGTATTTT. This translates into CASSNPGLATDTQYF.

By proportion, this clone is medium-sized. V is TRBV5-1 and J is TRBJ1-2, with D possibly being TRBD1 (6 bases). The CDR3 has 15 amino acids. Looked up from germline, CDR1 is SGHRS and CDR2 is YFSETQ. Trimming cost V 2 bases and J 6 bases, with 17 bases left between them. CDR3 sequence (DNA): TGCGCCAGCAGCTTAGGGGGGGCGGATGACAATGGCTACACCTTC. Amino acids: CASSLGGADDNGYTF.

This clone came up a few times. The genes are TRBV5-1 and TRBJ2-3; 13 positions match TRBD2. CDR1 and CDR2 from the germline V gene are SGHRS and YFSETQ. V lost 5 bases and J lost 5; bases outside the gene matches: 8. The CDR3 has 16 amino acids. Written as DNA, the CDR3 is TGCGCCAGCAGTGCGACTAGCGGGGGGCCAATAGATACGCAGTATTTT. Its translation is CASSATSGGPIDTQYF.

The gene calls are TRBV4-3 and TRBJ1-6; 7 bases agree with TRBD1. V lost 3 bases, J lost 7 bases, and 3 bases stayed unmatched. The CDR3 runs 14 residues. Germline loops: CDR1 LGHNA, CDR2 YSLEER. In DNA, the CDR3 is TGCGCCAGCAGCCAGGGACAGAGCAATTCACCCCTCCACTTT. Translation: CASSQGQSNSPLHF.